Listed here are 32 T cell receptor beta chains from one sample, sequenced in a study of OX40 agonist ivuxolimab in advanced cancers. Repertoires were generated with immunoSEQ multiplex PCR, while TCRdb's copy carries only in-frame clones and drops some. The sample records about 100,000 clones, around 90% being singletons. Here the sequenced sample was CD4+ or CD8+ T cells sorted from blood, taken in a trial of the OX40 agonist ivuxolimab. The receptors shown here come from an adult with an advanced solid tumor such as melanoma, head and neck, liver or kidney cancer.

The genes are TRBV14 and TRBJ1-5; TRBD1 is a possible D gene (5 bases). Trimming took off 2 bases at V and 9 bases at J, with 11 bases between the two ends. Looked up from germline, CDR1 is SGHDN and CDR2 is FVKESK. CDR3 length: 13 amino acids. This CDR3 reads CASSQHGAGPQHF. The CDR3 DNA is TGTGCCAGCAGCCAACACGGGGCAGGGCCCCAGCATTTT. The full variable domain, its missing parts supplied by reference TRBV14 and TRBJ1-5, is EAGVTQFPSHSVIEKGQTVTLRCDPISGHDNLYWYRRVMGKEIKFLLHFVKESKQDESGMPNNRFLAERTGGTYSTLKVQPAELEDSGVYFCASSQHGAGPQHFGDGTRLSIL.

V usage is TRBV30 and J usage is TRBJ2-1; D remains ambiguous. The germline CDR1 and CDR2 sequences are GTSNPN and SVGIG (reference sequence). V shed 0 bases and J shed 10 bases, with 10 bases lying between them. The CDR3 is made up of 12 amino acids. The CDR3 bases are TGTGCCTGGAGTGTATGGGGAAACGAGCAGTTCTTC. Encoded protein: CAWSVWGNEQFF. Complete variable domain (other parts from reference TRBV30 and TRBJ2-1): SQTIHQWPATLVQPVGSPLSLECTVEGTSNPNLYWYRQAAGRGLQLLFYSVGIGQISSEVPQNLSASRPQDRQFILSSKKLLLSDSGFYLCAWSVWGNEQFFGPGTRLTVL.

This chain connects TRBV7-6 to TRBJ2-7, with TRBD2 as a possible D gene (5 bases). The V and J ends lost 5 bases and 0 bases respectively, with 8 bases between them. This CDR3 is built from 13 residues. Per germline, CDR1 SGHVS and CDR2 FNYEAQ. The CDR3 here is CASSERFSYEQYF. Written as DNA, the CDR3 is TGTGCCAGCAGCGAGCGGTTCTCCTACGAGCAGTACTTC.

The chain has TRBV7-3 and TRBJ2-3, with 13 bases identical to TRBD2. Germline CDR1 SGHTA, CDR2 FQGTGA. This CDR3 region has 16 residues. V gave up 5 bases and J gave up 1 base; unmatched junction bases: 3. This chain's CDR3 is CASSQGTSGGTDTQYF. The CDR3 region has the DNA TGTGCCAGCAGCCAAGGGACTAGCGGGGGCACAGATACGCAGTATTTT.

The genes are TRBV6-1 and TRBJ2-7; D may be TRBD1 (6 bases). Trimming took 3 bases from V and 2 from J, leaving 14 bases between them. Germline V gene lookup returns CDR1 MNHNS and CDR2 SASEGT. The CDR3 extends over 15 amino acids. The CDR3 reads CASSERPGHAYEQYF. The CDR3 nucleotides read TGTGCCAGCAGTGAGAGACCGGGACATGCCTACGAGCAGTACTTC.

This chain joins TRBV9 and TRBJ2-1; a possible D gene is TRBD2 (6 bases). V was pared by 4 bases and J by 0 bases, with 11 bases between. The length of the CDR3 is 15 residues. Germline loops: CDR1 SGDLS, CDR2 YYNGEE. As DNA, the CDR3 is TGTGCCAGCAGCCCCGGGGGTAGCTCCTACAATGAGCAGTTCTTC. Its translation is CASSPGGSSYNEQFF.

CDR3 in amino acids: CASSTVAGPDPYEQYF. Written as DNA, the CDR3 is TGTGCCAGCAGCACCGTAGCGGGCCCCGACCCCTACGAGCAGTACTTC. This chain joins TRBV9 and TRBJ2-7; 7 bases are shared with TRBD2. Germline V lookup: CDR1 SGDLS, CDR2 YYNGEE. The V segment lost 4 bases and the J segment 2 bases; nucleotides outside the gene matches: 12. The CDR3 runs to 16 residues.

V gene TRBV7-9 combines with J gene TRBJ1-2; D is possibly TRBD1 (6 bases). CDR1 SEHNR and CDR2 FQNEAQ come from the germline V gene (reference sequence). V was trimmed by 6 bases and J by 7 bases, leaving 21 bases between them. CDR3 length equals 15 residues. CDR3: CASSQPLQGQGGYTF. The CDR3 bases are TGTGCCAGCAGTCAACCGTTACAGGGCCAGGGTGGCTACACCTTC.

This clone was counted a few times. The chain combines TRBV7-9 with TRBJ2-5; 11 nucleotides line up with TRBD2. This CDR3 comprises 16 residues. Looked up from germline, CDR1 is SEHNR and CDR2 is FQNEAQ (reference sequence). V dropped 4 bases and J dropped 2; count of bases not matched to a gene: 6. CDR3 coding DNA: TGTGCCAGCAGCTCAGGACTAGCGGGTGTTCAAGAGACCCAGTACTTC. Protein product: CASSSGLAGVQETQYF.

The genes are TRBV30 and TRBJ1-5; D is possibly TRBD1 (5 bases). CDR1 GTSNPN and CDR2 SVGIG come from the germline V gene (reference sequence). The V gene lost 3 bases and the J gene lost 1 base, with 13 bases spanning the gap. CDR3 length: 15 amino acids. The DNA of the CDR3 is TGTGCCTGGAGGGCCGGGACGAAAAGCAATCAGCCCCAGCATTTT. Amino acids: CAWRAGTKSNQPQHF.

The V and J genes are TRBV27 and TRBJ2-3; 15 bases match TRBD2. V was pared by 5 bases and J by 6 bases, with 9 bases of the junction left unmatched. This CDR3 is built from 17 residues. Looked up from germline, CDR1 is MNHEY and CDR2 is SMNVEV (reference sequence). The CDR3 sequence is CASSKPGLAGGRDTQYF. The CDR3 bases are TGTGCCAGCAGTAAACCGGGACTAGCGGGGGGCCGGGATACGCAGTATTTT.

The chain employs TRBV6-6 and TRBJ2-3, with 7 bases aligning to TRBD1. The CDR3 extends over 14 amino acids. Trimming at V came to 8 bases and at J to 5 bases, leaving 10 bases not matched to a gene. Germline V lookup: CDR1 MNHNY, CDR2 SVGAGI (reference sequence). Written as DNA, the CDR3 is TGTGCCAGCGCCCCCGGGACAGCTAAAGATACGCAGTATTTT. Residues: CASAPGTAKDTQYF.

V gene TRBV28 combines with J gene TRBJ2-7; D is perhaps TRBD1 (5 bases). Per germline, CDR1 MDHEN and CDR2 SYDVKM. The CDR3 extends over 14 amino acids. V lost 2 bases and J lost 5, with 13 bases in between. The CDR3: CASSLGAVVNEQYF. The CDR3 DNA is TGTGCCAGCAGTTTAGGGGCAGTTGTGAACGAGCAGTACTTC.

The V and J genes are TRBV7-8 and TRBJ1-2; possibly TRBD1 for D (6 bases). There are 16 residues in the CDR3. The ends were cut back, 0 bases at V and 5 bases at J, with 16 bases in the middle. The germline gives CDR1 SGHVS, CDR2 FQNEAQ. The CDR3 region is CASSLAPEGGSYGYTF. CDR3 sequence (DNA): TGTGCCAGCAGCTTAGCGCCGGAGGGGGGCTCATATGGCTACACCTTC. Combining the CDR3 with reference TRBV7-8 and TRBJ1-2 gives the whole variable domain GAGVSQSPRYKVAKRGQDVALRCDPISGHVSLFWYQQALGQGPEFLTYFQNEAQLDKSGLPSDRFFAERPEGSVSTLKIQRTQQEDSAVYLCASSLAPEGGSYGYTFGSGTRLTVV.

The rearrangement joins TRBV6-5 to TRBJ1-1, with TRBD1 matching over 8 bases. Germline lookup yields CDR1 MNHEY and CDR2 SVGAGI. Trimming cost V 4 bases and J 4 bases; bases outside gene matches: 5. This CDR3 has 14 residues. The CDR3 spells CASSSGQGSTEAFF. Here the CDR3 DNA reads TGTGCCAGCAGTTCCGGACAGGGTAGCACTGAAGCTTTCTTT.

The rearrangement joins TRBV9 to TRBJ2-5; 7 nucleotides align to TRBD2. This CDR3 is 14 amino acids long. Trimming removed 0 bases from V and 4 bases from J; junction bases left unmatched: 3. Germline V gene sequence: CDR1 SGDLS, CDR2 YYNGEE. CDR3 sequence reads: CASSVGTSRETQYF. For the CDR3, the DNA is TGTGCCAGCAGCGTAGGGACTAGTCGAGAGACCCAGTACTTC. Using reference TRBV9 and TRBJ2-5 for the parts outside the CDR3, the full variable domain is DSGVTQTPKHLITATGQRVTLRCSPRSGDLSVYWYQQSLDQGLQFLIQYYNGEERAKGNILERFSAQQFPDLHSELNLSSLELGDSALYFCASSVGTSRETQYFGPGTRLLVL.

V is TRBV28 and J is TRBJ1-1, with TRBD1 matching 7 bases. CDR1 is MDHEN, CDR2 SYDVKM, per germline. V shed 5 bases and J 1 base; nucleotides not matched to a gene: 7. The CDR3 is 15 residues long. CDR3 coding DNA: TGTGCCAGCAGTAGCTGGGACAGCTCGAACACTGAAGCTTTCTTT. The encoded protein is CASSSWDSSNTEAFF.

The chain combines TRBV13 with TRBJ1-5, with D possibly matching TRBD1 (6 bases). CDR3 length: 16 amino acids. Per germline, CDR1 PRHDT and CDR2 FYEKMQ (reference sequence). V lost 6 bases and J 6 bases, leaving 21 bases between the germline ends. The CDR3 here is CASSFYRQELSQPQHF. In DNA form, the CDR3 reads TGTGCCAGCAGTTTTTACCGACAGGAGTTGAGTCAGCCCCAGCATTTT.

This rearrangement joins TRBV7-2 to TRBJ2-3; 11 bases map to TRBD2. This CDR3 has 15 amino acids. J gave up 2 bases and V 8 bases, and 6 bases lay outside the gene matches. The germline CDR1 and CDR2 sequences are SGHTA and FQGNSA. CDR3 sequence: CASPTSGGLTDTQYF. The CDR3 bases are TGTGCCAGCCCCACTAGCGGGGGCCTCACAGATACGCAGTATTTT.

This chain links TRBV11-2 with TRBJ1-6; 10 positions agree with TRBD1. The CDR3 is 14 amino acids. After removal of 0 bases from V and 12 bases from J, the junction contained 2 bases not matched to a gene. Germline CDR1 reads SGHAT; CDR2 reads FQNNGV. The CDR3 is CASSLDGTGVPLHF. DNA for the CDR3: TGTGCCAGCAGCTTAGACGGGACAGGGGTACCCCTCCACTTT. Using reference TRBV11-2 and TRBJ1-6 for the parts outside the CDR3, the full variable domain is EAGVAQSPRYKIIEKRQSVAFWCNPISGHATLYWYQQILGQGPKLLIQFQNNGVVDDSQLPKDRFSAERLKGVDSTLKIQPAKLEDSAVYLCASSLDGTGVPLHFGNGTRLTVT.

The chain combines TRBV6-5 with TRBJ1-1; D remains unclear. CDR3 size: 13 residues. Deletions cut 7 bases from V and 6 bases from J, with 15 bases between. CDR1 is MNHEY and CDR2 is SVGAGI in the germline V gene. The CDR3 DNA is TGTGCCAGCAAAAATTATTTGATCGCTGAAGCTTTCTTT. This codes for CASKNYLIAEAFF.

J is TRBJ1-3 and V is TRBV11-2; D not resolved. Trimming took 1 base from V and 2 from J, leaving 6 bases between them. Per germline, CDR1 SGHAT and CDR2 FQNNGV. The CDR3 runs to 14 residues. The CDR3 loop is CASSLGAAGNTIYF. Written as DNA, the CDR3 is TGTGCCAGCAGCTTAGGGGCGGCTGGAAACACCATATATTTT.

V usage is TRBV30 and J usage is TRBJ1-2; TRBD1 matches at 8 bases. With 1 base clipped from V and 5 bases from J, the junction kept 12 bases outside the gene matches. CDR3 length: 16 residues. Germline V gene data show CDR1 as GTSNPN and CDR2 as SVGIG (reference sequence). CDR3 sequence reads: CAWSAPNQGARYGYTF. In DNA, the CDR3 is TGTGCCTGGAGTGCCCCGAACCAGGGGGCGAGATATGGCTACACCTTC. The full variable domain, in which reference TRBV30 and TRBJ1-2 provide the parts outside the CDR3, is SQTIHQWPATLVQPVGSPLSLECTVEGTSNPNLYWYRQAAGRGLQLLFYSVGIGQISSEVPQNLSASRPQDRQFILSSKKLLLSDSGFYLCAWSAPNQGARYGYTFGSGTRLTVV.

The rearrangement links TRBV4-1 to TRBJ2-5; the D gene is possibly TRBD2 (6 bases). The CDR3 spans 17 residues. With 4 bases removed from V and 5 bases from J, the gap between germline ends came to 23 bases. Germline V gene sequence: CDR1 MGHRA, CDR2 YSYEKL. In DNA form, the CDR3 reads TGCGCCAGCAGCCCAAGCCCCGGGACTCCAAATAGGGAGACCCAGTACTTC. Its translation is CASSPSPGTPNRETQYF.

V and J are TRBV19 and TRBJ2-7; TRBD1 is a possible D gene (5 bases). The ends were cut back, 7 bases at V and 3 bases at J, with 16 bases in the middle. Germline values: CDR1 LNHDA, CDR2 SQIVND (reference sequence). The CDR3 covers 14 residues. The CDR3: CASKGREIRYEQYF. DNA for the CDR3: TGTGCCAGTAAAGGCAGGGAAATCCGCTACGAGCAGTACTTC.

The rearrangement joins TRBV30 to TRBJ1-6; the D is unclear. Germline assignment: CDR1 GTSNPN and CDR2 SVGIG (reference sequence). This CDR3 is 12 amino acids long. V dropped 5 bases and J dropped 8 bases, with 10 bases sitting between them. The CDR3 coding sequence is TGTGCCTGGGTGGGTGGGGATTCACCCCTCCACTTT. It codes for CAWVGGDSPLHF. The full variable domain, completed using reference TRBV30 and TRBJ1-6, is SQTIHQWPATLVQPVGSPLSLECTVEGTSNPNLYWYRQAAGRGLQLLFYSVGIGQISSEVPQNLSASRPQDRQFILSSKKLLLSDSGFYLCAWVGGDSPLHFGNGTRLTVT.

The V gene is TRBV18, the J gene TRBJ1-1, with a weak D call TRBD1 (6 bases). V was trimmed by 3 bases and J by 1 base, leaving 15 bases between them. This CDR3 has 16 residues. Germline V gene data show CDR1 as KGHSH and CDR2 as LQKENI. The CDR3 region is CASSPPVGAGNTEAFF. The CDR3 DNA sequence: TGTGCCAGCTCACCCCCGGTGGGGGCCGGGAACACTGAAGCTTTCTTT.

There are a few counts of this clone. The CDR3 region has the DNA TGTGCCAGCAGCGTAGGGTTACAGAGCTCCTACAATGAGCAGTTCTTC. Translated, it gives CASSVGLQSSYNEQFF. The rearrangement uses TRBV9 and TRBJ2-1; no reliable D call. Trimming left V 0 bases short and J 0 bases short, with 10 bases between. From germline, CDR1 is SGDLS and CDR2 YYNGEE. The CDR3 has 16 residues.

This chain connects TRBV18 to TRBJ1-5; 9 nucleotides agree with TRBD1. Per the germline V gene, CDR1 is KGHSH and CDR2 is LQKENI. The CDR3 loop spans 15 amino acids. V lost 3 bases to trimming and J lost 7 bases; unmatched junction nucleotides: 7. CDR3 protein: CASSPAGQGSQPQHF. CDR3 coding DNA: TGTGCCAGCTCACCTGCGGGACAGGGTTCCCAGCCCCAGCATTTT.

The chain employs TRBV5-6 and TRBJ2-7; D not resolved. V shed 6 bases and J shed 6 bases, with 22 bases lying between them. Germline lookup yields CDR1 SGHDT and CDR2 YYEEEE. The CDR3 covers 15 residues. CDR3 residues: CASKNGLHSSGEQYF. CDR3 DNA sequence: TGTGCCAGCAAAAACGGGCTCCACTCCTCGGGCGAGCAGTACTTC.

V and J are TRBV4-1 and TRBJ2-1, with a possible D match to TRBD1 (6 bases). There are 17 residues in the CDR3. The germline CDR1 and CDR2 sequences are MGHRA and YSYEKL. Trimming took 0 bases from V and 2 from J, leaving 14 bases between them. The CDR3, as DNA: TGCGCCAGCAGCCAAGAAGGCGGACAGATAGCCTACAATGAGCAGTTCTTC. It translates to CASSQEGGQIAYNEQFF.

The chain has TRBV28 and TRBJ2-7, with D tentatively TRBD1 or TRBD2 (5 bases each). Germline V CDR1 and CDR2: MDHEN, SYDVKM. Trimming cost V 5 bases and J 1 base, with 15 bases left between them. This CDR3 is 15 amino acids long. The CDR3 bases are TGTGCCAGCAGTCCACTTCCGAGGGGATCCTACGAGCAGTACTTC. It encodes CASSPLPRGSYEQYF.